Sequencing of this TCR beta chain was carried out in a study of OX40 agonist ivuxolimab in advanced cancers. Across the study: Dose-escalation subjects each had hepatocellular carcinoma, melanoma, renal cell or head and neck cancer. Three dose-escalation patients had partial responses: one with hepatocellular carcinoma and two with cutaneous melanoma. Those enrolled were approximately 83% male, with a mean age of around 60 years and ages from roughly 23 to 80.

V was cut by 5 bases and J by 0 bases, with 5 bases left in between. The CDR3 totals 13 residues. The germline V gene has CDR1 SGHNT and CDR2 YENEEA. The assay was immunoSEQ multiplex PCR, and TCRdb's table has in-frame clones only and misses some. The table has 95,000 to 100,000 clones, roughly 87% seen once. The sample consisted of CD4+ or CD8+ T cells sorted from blood, taken in a trial of the OX40 agonist ivuxolimab. This TCR came from an adult with an advanced solid tumor such as melanoma, head and neck, liver or kidney cancer. The chain couples TRBV11-3 to TRBJ2-1; no reliable D call. This chain's CDR3 is CASSRYSYNEQFF. Written as DNA, the CDR3 is TGTGCCAGCAGCCGATACTCCTACAATGAGCAGTTCTTC.